These 22 T cell receptor beta chains share one sample of origin, sequenced in a study of type 1 regulatory T cells. Their antigens remain unidentified. TCRdb re-called the reads through MiXCR, storing one row per CDR3 protein. The table lists approximately 21,000 distinct CDR3 sequences, roughly 45% of them singletons, with more than 4% in the top ten. Sequences were obtained from cultured T cells, either the whole culture or a sorted T cell fraction (not recorded which). These TCRs come from a human donor in good health.

The V gene is TRBV7-2, the J gene TRBJ2-1, with a possible D match to TRBD2 (5 bases). Trimming removed 5 bases from V and 6 bases from J, with 20 bases in between. Germline lookup yields CDR1 SGHTA and CDR2 FQGNSA. There are 16 residues in the CDR3. CDR3 coding DNA: TGTGCCAGCAGCCGACAATTTGGGGTGGGGAGCAATGAGCAGTTCTTC. Protein: CASSRQFGVGSNEQFF.

The gene calls are TRBV12-3 or TRBV12-4 and TRBJ2-3, with 10 bases identical to TRBD2. V lost 6 bases and J lost 4; bases outside the gene matches: 4. The CDR3 is 14 amino acids. The CDR3 DNA reads as TGTGCCAGCAGACTCAGCGGGGGGGCAGATACGCAGTATTTT. It translates to CASRLSGGADTQYF.

The chain uses TRBV5-1 and TRBJ1-1; D is unclear. This CDR3 has 11 amino acids. Trimming cost V 4 bases and J 3 bases, with 4 bases left between them. Per the germline V gene, CDR1 is SGHRS and CDR2 is YFSETQ. CDR3 sequence: CASSGDTEAFF. The CDR3 coding sequence is TGCGCCAGCAGCGGTGACACTGAAGCTTTCTTT. Based on the CDR3 plus reference TRBV5-1 and TRBJ1-1, the full variable domain is KAGVTQTPRYLIKTRGQQVTLSCSPISGHRSVSWYQQTPGQGLQFLFEYFSETQRNKGNFPGRFSGRQFSNSRSEMNVSTLELGDSALYLCASSGDTEAFFGQGTRLTVV.

The rearrangement uses TRBV4-1 and TRBJ2-7; the match to TRBD1 covers 7 bases. Looked up from germline, CDR1 is MGHRA and CDR2 is YSYEKL. The CDR3 sequence is 17 residues long. Trimming at V came to 0 bases and at J to 5 bases, leaving 13 bases not matched to a gene. The CDR3 DNA follows: TGCGCCAGCAGCCAAGACCTAAAACAGGGGTTGGGGGACGAGCAGTACTTC. Its protein is CASSQDLKQGLGDEQYF.

This chain connects TRBV3-1 to TRBJ1-6, with D perhaps TRBD1 (5 bases). The V and J ends lost 1 base and 6 bases respectively, with 10 bases between them. Germline V CDR1 and CDR2: LGHDT, YNNKEL (reference sequence). The CDR3 is 15 residues long. CDR3 residues: CASSQGPGSNSPLHF. The CDR3 DNA is TGTGCCAGCAGCCAAGGCCCAGGGAGTAATTCACCCCTCCACTTT.

The chain employs TRBV7-2 and TRBJ1-1; a weak D match, TRBD1 (5 bases). V was shortened by 5 bases and J by 5 bases, with 12 bases between the two germline ends. Germline V gives CDR1 SGHTA, CDR2 FQGNSA. The CDR3 runs to 13 residues. DNA of the CDR3: TGTGCCAGCAGCCGATTGGGGGGGACTGAAGCTTTCTTT. Residues: CASSRLGGTEAFF.

This clonotype came up a few times. This sequence may be a read error, since a much larger clone differs from it by one base. The genes are TRBV10-3 and TRBJ1-1, with 7 bases that match TRBD1. The CDR3 is 15 amino acids. Germline values: CDR1 ENHRY, CDR2 SYGVKD. CDR3 residues: CDISGSRDRNTEAFF. CDR3 DNA: TGTGACATCAGTGGGTCCCGGGACAGAAACACTGAAGCTTTCTTT.

The chain couples TRBV7-2 to TRBJ2-5, with D perhaps assigned TRBD1 or TRBD2 (7 bases each). Deletions cut 1 base from V and 9 bases from J, with 21 bases between. Germline CDR1 and CDR2: SGHTA and FQGNSA. CDR3 length: 16 amino acids. The CDR3 sequence: CASSLVRGRGPGPQYF. The CDR3 region has the DNA TGTGCCAGCAGCTTAGTGAGGGGGCGGGGGCCGGGCCCCCAGTACTTC.

The chain joins TRBV12-3 or TRBV12-4 to TRBJ1-2; D ambiguous. The V end lost 1 base, the J end lost 6 bases, and 12 bases lay between the germline ends. This CDR3 contains 14 residues. The DNA for the CDR3 is TGTGCCAGCAGTTTAGGACGGACTTCCCATGGCTACACCTTC. It encodes CASSLGRTSHGYTF.

There are many counts of this clonotype. The chain carries TRBV18 and TRBJ2-3, with D hard to call. Germline V lookup: CDR1 KGHSH, CDR2 LQKENI. The CDR3 runs to 14 residues. Between the trimmed V and J ends, which lost 3 bases and 4 bases, there was a span of 11 bases. CDR3 nucleotides: TGTGCCAGCTCACCGACGCCTTCCGCAGATACGCAGTATTTT. It encodes CASSPTPSADTQYF.

This rearrangement joins TRBV5-6 to TRBJ1-4, with 10 nucleotides matching TRBD1. CDR1 and CDR2 from the germline V gene are SGHDT and YYEEEE. This CDR3 contains 16 residues. Trimming took 3 bases from V and 8 from J; bases not matched to a gene: 10. In nucleotides, the CDR3 is TGTGCCAGCAGCTGGGGACAGGGGAGATTTCGAGAAAAACTGTTTTTT. Translated, it gives CASSWGQGRFREKLFF.

The V gene is TRBV2, the J gene TRBJ2-7; 9 bases map to TRBD1. Germline assignment: CDR1 SNHLY and CDR2 FYNNEI. The CDR3 loop spans 14 amino acids. V shed 6 bases and J 3 bases; nucleotides not matched to a gene: 6. CDR3 DNA sequence: TGTGCCAGCAGGGACAGGGGAGGAGGCTACGAGCAGTACTTC. This translates into CASRDRGGGYEQYF.

This chain uses TRBV7-2 with TRBJ2-7, with D possibly matching TRBD2 (6 bases). The CDR3 length is 15 residues. Per germline, CDR1 SGHTA and CDR2 FQGNSA. Trimming pared 5 bases from V and 6 bases from J, leaving 20 bases between. The CDR3 here is CASSARLVVVGEQYF. In nucleotides, the CDR3 is TGTGCCAGCAGCGCCCGACTAGTTGTTGTTGGCGAGCAGTACTTC.

This chain joins TRBV7-6 and TRBJ1-1; D is undetermined. The V end was cut by 2 bases, the J end by 2 bases, with 12 bases between. Germline values: CDR1 SGHVS, CDR2 FNYEAQ. The CDR3 totals 15 residues. Written as DNA, the CDR3 is TGTGCCAGCAGCTTACGGACCGAGGGTAACACTGAAGCTTTCTTT. Translating it yields CASSLRTEGNTEAFF.

This clonotype occurred once. The chain employs TRBV4-2 and TRBJ2-5; 10 nucleotides align to TRBD2. The CDR3 has 17 amino acids. J gave up 5 bases and V 2 bases, and 11 bases lay outside the gene matches. The germline V gene encodes CDR1 LGHNA and CDR2 YNFKEQ. The DNA for the CDR3 is TGTGCCAGCAGCCAAAAGAAGCTCAGCGGGGGGGCCGAGACCCAGTACTTC. Its protein product is CASSQKKLSGGAETQYF.

The chain carries TRBV20-1 and TRBJ1-6; 7 positions match TRBD1. V trimming: 0 bases; J trimming: 7 bases; junction bases outside the gene matches: 6. Per the germline V gene, CDR1 is DFQATT and CDR2 is SNEGSKA (reference sequence). There are 15 residues in the CDR3. In nucleotides, the CDR3 is TGCAGTGCTAGAGAGCCGACAGGGATGAATTCACCCCTCCACTTT. This translates into CSAREPTGMNSPLHF.

Worth noting for this clonotype: A much larger clone lies a single base off, so this may be a read error. The V call is TRBV7-2, the J call TRBJ1-6; no definite D call. The CDR3 is made up of 15 amino acids. Germline V CDR1 and CDR2: SGHTA, FQGNSA. Between the trimmed V and J ends, which lost 3 bases and 7 bases, there was a span of 13 bases. The CDR3 region is CASSLGIGINSPLHF. The DNA for the CDR3 is TGTGCCAGCAGCTTGGGGATAGGGATAAATTCACCCCTCCACTTT. Full variable domain (rest looked up from reference TRBV7-2 and TRBJ1-6): GAGVSQSPSNKVTEKGKDVELRCDPISGHTALYWYRQSLGQGLEFLIYFQGNSAPDKSGLPSDRFSAERTGGSVSTLTIQRTQQEDSAVYLCASSLGIGINSPLHFGNGTRLTVT.

The genes are TRBV7-8 and TRBJ2-1; 14 positions match TRBD2. V gave up 4 bases and J gave up 9 bases; unmatched junction bases: 11. CDR1 and CDR2 (germline): SGHVS, FQNEAQ. The CDR3 has 17 residues. The CDR3 nucleotides read TGTGCCAGCAGCTCAACACCGGGACTAGCGGGGGCCGGTGAGCAGTTCTTC. This encodes CASSSTPGLAGAGEQFF. Full variable domain (remainder filled in from reference TRBV7-8 and TRBJ2-1): GAGVSQSPRYKVAKRGQDVALRCDPISGHVSLFWYQQALGQGPEFLTYFQNEAQLDKSGLPSDRFFAERPEGSVSTLKIQRTQQEDSAVYLCASSSTPGLAGAGEQFFGPGTRLTVL.

V usage is TRBV3-1 and J usage is TRBJ2-1; D possibly corresponds to TRBD2 (7 bases). Germline loops: CDR1 LGHDT, CDR2 YNNKEL (reference sequence). CDR3 size: 16 residues. V lost 4 bases and J 0 bases, leaving 13 bases between the germline ends. The CDR3 loop reads CASSPSGGLSYNEQFF. The DNA of the CDR3 is TGTGCCAGCAGCCCTTCGGGGGGCCTCTCCTACAATGAGCAGTTCTTC.

This clonotype has more than one count but fewer than ten. The genes are TRBV27 and TRBJ2-7; 15 bases line up with TRBD2. Germline V gene sequence: CDR1 MNHEY, CDR2 SMNVEV (reference sequence). This CDR3 contains 18 residues. V dropped 6 bases and J dropped 6; count of bases not matched to a gene: 15. DNA of the CDR3: TGTGCCAGCAGGAAGGGACTAGCGGGGGGTGCTGTAGAGCGCGAGCAGTACTTC. Translation: CASRKGLAGGAVEREQYF.

This sequence joins TRBV3-1 and TRBJ1-1, with D unresolved. V was trimmed by 0 bases and J by 5 bases, leaving 10 bases between them. Germline V gene data show CDR1 as LGHDT and CDR2 as YNNKEL (reference sequence). This CDR3 spans 14 amino acids. CDR3 loop: CASSQDRLRTEAFF. The CDR3 bases are TGTGCCAGCAGCCAAGACCGCCTGAGAACTGAAGCTTTCTTT.

This clonotype was found a few times. The chain couples TRBV10-3 to TRBJ1-2; D possibly corresponds to TRBD1 (5 bases). Per germline, CDR1 ENHRY and CDR2 SYGVKD. The CDR3 loop spans 16 amino acids. V was trimmed by 4 bases and J by 6 bases, leaving 21 bases between them. The CDR3 reads CAISGLKTDLRDGYTF. The CDR3 DNA reads as TGTGCCATCAGTGGACTAAAGACAGACCTCCGGGATGGCTACACCTTC.